Listed below are T cell receptor beta chains from one sample, sequenced in a study of shared clonotypes between healthy human individuals. This table comes from immunoSEQ multiplex PCR, and its TCRdb copy is limited to in-frame clones, with some not included. This repertoire shows approximately 530,000 clones, roughly 95% found once; its top ten account for 0.05% to 0.08%. Sequencing was performed on naive CD4+ T cells sorted from blood. The receptors come from a woman aged 30 to 39 in good health. The CDR3 runs from the conserved cysteine through the conserved F or W. A D gene is named only where the DNA matches it firmly. Expanded clones get a size class; other rows say once, few or many, or leave the size out.

d_call	clone_size	v_call	j_call	cdr3_nt	cdr3_aa
TRBD2	NA	TRBV27	TRBJ2-1	TGTGCCAGCAGTAGGCTAGCGGGTACCTACAATGAGCAGTTCTTC	CASSRLAGTYNEQFF
TRBD2	NA	TRBV28	TRBJ2-1	TGTGCCAGCAGTTTATCCGGGAGGGCCAATGAGCAGTTCTTC	CASSLSGRANEQFF
TRBD2	NA	TRBV5-1	TRBJ2-3	TGCGCCAGTAGCTTGCGTGGTAGCGGGAGATCAGATACGCAGTATTTT	CASSLRGSGRSDTQYF
NA	NA	TRBV19	TRBJ2-4	TGTGCCAGTAGTATTAACGTTTTGCGGGATTCCAAAAACATTCAGTACTTC	CASSINVLRDSKNIQYF
TRBD1	NA	TRBV13	TRBJ1-5	TGTGCCAGCAGCCTTGACAGGGGACAGCCCCAGCATTTT	CASSLDRGQPQHF
TRBD1	NA	TRBV7-9	TRBJ1-4	TGTGCCAGCAGCCGTACTAAGACAGGGGGGCTGGCTAATGAAAAACTGTTTTTT	CASSRTKTGGLANEKLFF
TRBD1	NA	TRBV6-6	TRBJ1-4	TGTGCCAGCAGTCAGCAGACAGGGCGGAATGAAAAACTGTTTTTT	CASSQQTGRNEKLFF
TRBD1	NA	TRBV6-4	TRBJ2-6	TGTGCCAGCAGTCAAACAGGGGGCGCCGGGGCCAACGTCCTGACTTTC	CASSQTGGAGANVLTF
NA	NA	TRBV6-1	TRBJ1-4	TGTGCCAGCAGTGCAGGAGGACGGAATAATGAAAAACTGTTTTTT	CASSAGGRNNEKLFF
TRBD2	once	TRBV27	TRBJ2-7	TGTGCCAGCAGTATAGCTAGCGGGAGCTCCTACGAGCAGTACTTC	CASSIASGSSYEQYF
NA	NA	TRBV5-6	TRBJ2-1	TGTGCCAGCAGCAAGGTTAGTAGCTTCAACAATGAGCAGTTCTTC	CASSKVSSFNNEQFF
NA	NA	TRBV5-6	TRBJ2-7	TGTGCCAGCAGCTTGCCTCGCACAGGCCGAAGCGAGCAGTACTTC	CASSLPRTGRSEQYF
NA	NA	TRBV28	TRBJ2-7	TGTGCCAGCAGTCCCGTCTCCTACGAGCAGTACTTC	CASSPVSYEQYF
TRBD1	NA	TRBV7-3	TRBJ1-2	TGTGCCAGCAGCCCCTTTGGAGGGACAGGGCAGGGCTACACCTTC	CASSPFGGTGQGYTF
NA	NA	TRBV19	TRBJ2-3	TGTGCCAGTAGTGCCGTGACTGGGGGGGATACGCAGTATTTT	CASSAVTGGDTQYF
NA	NA	TRBV27	TRBJ1-5	TGTGCCAGCAGCTCCTTCGGGGGTCAGCCCCAGCATTTT	CASSSFGGQPQHF
TRBD1	NA	TRBV6-6	TRBJ2-6	TGTGCCAGCAGTTCCAACGACAGGGCTGGGGCCAACGTCCTGACTTTC	CASSSNDRAGANVLTF
NA	NA	TRBV5-1	TRBJ2-2	TGCGCCAGCAGCAGGGGAGGCGCGAACACCGGGGAGCTGTTTTTT	CASSRGGANTGELFF
NA	NA	TRBV11-2	TRBJ1-4	TGTGCCAGCAGCCCACGGCCGGCAGGCTTAAATGAAAAACTGTTTTTT	CASSPRPAGLNEKLFF
NA	NA	TRBV7-6	TRBJ2-3	TGTGCCAGCAGCAGGGGACCCGGACGGACCTTAACAGATACGCAGTATTTT	CASSRGPGRTLTDTQYF
NA	NA	TRBV15	TRBJ2-6	TGTGCCACCAGCAGAGATCAATCTGGGGCCAACGTCCTGACTTTC	CATSRDQSGANVLTF
NA	NA	TRBV2	TRBJ2-1	TGTGCCAGACCAGAAGATTGGGGGGCCGGGAGCTACAATGAGCAGTTCTTC	CARPEDWGAGSYNEQFF
NA	once	TRBV19	TRBJ2-3	TGTGCCAGTAGAAGGACACATAGCACAGATACGCAGTATTTT	CASRRTHSTDTQYF
NA	NA	TRBV28	TRBJ1-5	TGTGCCAGCAGTCGGCCGGACATCTATAGCAATCAGCCCCAGCATTTT	CASSRPDIYSNQPQHF
TRBD1	NA	TRBV28	TRBJ2-7	TGTGCCAGCAGTCCGTATTCGGGACAGGGATCCCACGAGCAGTACTTC	CASSPYSGQGSHEQYF
NA	once	TRBV11-3	TRBJ2-7	TGTGCCAGCAGCTTATCCGGCTCATCCTACGAGCAGTACTTC	CASSLSGSSYEQYF
NA	NA	TRBV28	TRBJ2-7	TGTGCCAGCAGTTCGACCCTTAGGGAGCAGTACTTC	CASSSTLREQYF
NA	NA	TRBV4-2	TRBJ2-2	TGTGCCAGCAGCCAAGATCTTCCGAGGAGCCCCGGGGAGCTGTTTTTT	CASSQDLPRSPGELFF
NA	NA	TRBV6-6	TRBJ2-5	TGTGCCAGCAGTTACTCCGGTCTAGCGGAGACCCAGTACTTC	CASSYSGLAETQYF
TRBD1	once	TRBV7-9	TRBJ1-1	TGTGCCAGCAGCCCCGCTCCGGGGACAGGGGAGAACACTGAAGCTTTCTTT	CASSPAPGTGENTEAFF
NA	NA	TRBV9	TRBJ1-5	TGTGCCAGCAGCGTAGATGCCACTACGGGCAATCAGCCCCAGCATTTT	CASSVDATTGNQPQHF
NA	NA	TRBV11-2	TRBJ2-7	TGTGCCAGCAGCGCGGCAGTTGAGCAGTACTTC	CASSAAVEQYF
NA	NA	TRBV7-2	TRBJ1-1	TGTGCCAGCAGCTTGACCTCAGAGGAGCGAGCTTTCTTT	CASSLTSEERAFF